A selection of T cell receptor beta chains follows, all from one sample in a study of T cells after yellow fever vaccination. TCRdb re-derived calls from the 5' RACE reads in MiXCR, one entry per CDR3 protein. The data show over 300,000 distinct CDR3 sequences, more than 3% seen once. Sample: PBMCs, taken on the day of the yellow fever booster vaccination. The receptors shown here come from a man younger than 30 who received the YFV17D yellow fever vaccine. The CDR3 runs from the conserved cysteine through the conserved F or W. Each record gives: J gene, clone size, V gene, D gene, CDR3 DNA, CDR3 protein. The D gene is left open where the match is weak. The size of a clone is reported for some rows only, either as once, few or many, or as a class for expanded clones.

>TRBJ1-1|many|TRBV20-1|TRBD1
TGCAGTGCTAGCGGGGACAGGGAGACTGAAGCTTTCTTT
CSASGDRETEAFF
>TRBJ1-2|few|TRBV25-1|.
TGTGCCAGCAGTGAATTTAGTGATGTAGCTAACTATGGCTACACCTTC
CASSEFSDVANYGYTF
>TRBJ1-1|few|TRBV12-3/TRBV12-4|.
TGTGCCAGCAGTCGGACAGCTGAAGCTTTCTTT
CASSRTAEAFF
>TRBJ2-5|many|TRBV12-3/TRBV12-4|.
TGTGCCAGCTTCCTCCAGGGGTCTAAAGAGACCCAGTACTTC
CASFLQGSKETQYF
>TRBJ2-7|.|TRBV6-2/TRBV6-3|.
TGTGCCAGCGGTAGTAATCAGCGGCCATCCTACGAGCAGTACTTC
CASGSNQRPSYEQYF
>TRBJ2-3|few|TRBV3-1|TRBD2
TGTGCCAGCAGCCAAGGAGACCGACTAGCGGGGACAGATACGCAGTATTTT
CASSQGDRLAGTDTQYF
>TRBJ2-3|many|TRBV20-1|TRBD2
TGCAGTGCGACTAGCGGGCCCTCCACAGATACGCAGTATTTT
CSATSGPSTDTQYF
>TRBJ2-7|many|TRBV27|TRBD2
TGTGCCAGCAGTTCATATAGCGGGGAAAGCTCCTACGAGCAGTACTTC
CASSSYSGESSYEQYF
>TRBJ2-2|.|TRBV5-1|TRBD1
TGCGCCAGCAGCCCGGGGACAGTAATAGCCACCGGGGAGCTGTTTTTT
CASSPGTVIATGELFF
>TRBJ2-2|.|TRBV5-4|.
TGTGCCAGCAGCACCCAGGGTTCCGGGGAGCTGTTTTTT
CASSTQGSGELFF
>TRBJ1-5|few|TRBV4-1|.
TGCGCCAGCAGCCCTCGGGCAAGGCAATCTAGCAATCAGCCCCAGCATTTT
CASSPRARQSSNQPQHF
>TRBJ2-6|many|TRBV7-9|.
TGTGCCAGCAGCTTACTGGCTGGGGCCAACGTCCTGACTTTC
CASSLLAGANVLTF
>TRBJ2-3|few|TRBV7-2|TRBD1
TGTGCCAGCAGGTTGACAGGGGGCGAACCGACCCGCACAGATACGCAGTATTTT
CASRLTGGEPTRTDTQYF
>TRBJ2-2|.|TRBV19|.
TGTGCCAGTAGTATAAGGCCATGGGACACCGGGGAGCTGTTTTTT
CASSIRPWDTGELFF
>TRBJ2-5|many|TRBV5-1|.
TGCGCCAGCAGCTTGGGACTTCTAAGAGAGACCCAGTACTTC
CASSLGLLRETQYF
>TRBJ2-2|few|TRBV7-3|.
TGTGCCAGCAGCCCCCAGGGTGGGTCGAACACCGGGGAGCTGTTTTTT
CASSPQGGSNTGELFF
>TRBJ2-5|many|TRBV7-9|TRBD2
TGTGCCAGCAGCTTAGTTCGAGCGGGGGGCCGACAAGAGACCCAGTACTTC
CASSLVRAGGRQETQYF
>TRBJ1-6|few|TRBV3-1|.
TGTGCCAGCAGCCAGGTTGGGAATTCACCCCTCCACTTT
CASSQVGNSPLHF
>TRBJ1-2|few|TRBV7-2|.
TGTGCCAGCAGCCACCAAACCACCACTCCAGGTGCAGGCTACACCTTC
CASSHQTTTPGAGYTF
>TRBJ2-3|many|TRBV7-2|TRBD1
TGTGCCAGCAGAGATTTACAGGGGCCAGATACGCAGTATTTT
CASRDLQGPDTQYF
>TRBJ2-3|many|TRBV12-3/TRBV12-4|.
TGTGCCAGCAGCTTCCTTATCGGGGACGGACTCACAGATACGCAGTATTTT
CASSFLIGDGLTDTQYF
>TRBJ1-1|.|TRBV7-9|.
TGTGCCAGCAGCCCCAATGGGCTGAACACTGAAGCTTTCTTT
CASSPNGLNTEAFF
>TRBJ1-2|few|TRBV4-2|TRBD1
TGTGCCAGCAGCCAAGATGCGGACAGGGACTATGGCTACACCTTC
CASSQDADRDYGYTF
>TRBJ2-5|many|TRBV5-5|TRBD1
TGTGCCAGCAGCCCCGCCCGAGGGGGCTTGGAGACCCAGTACTTC
CASSPARGGLETQYF
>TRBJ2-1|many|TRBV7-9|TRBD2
TGTGCCAGCAGCTCTTCGGCGGGGGGCCGCCGAGAGCAGTTCTTC
CASSSSAGGRREQFF
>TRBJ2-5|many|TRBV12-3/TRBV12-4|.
TGTGCCAGCAGCTCTGGGGAGACCCAGTACTTC
CASSSGETQYF
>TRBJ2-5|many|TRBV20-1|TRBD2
TGCAGTGCTAGAACCCCCACAGCGGGGGGAGAGACCCAGTACTTC
CSARTPTAGGETQYF
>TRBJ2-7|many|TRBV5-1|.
TGCGCCAGCCGCAGGGCGTACGAGCAGTACTTC
CASRRAYEQYF
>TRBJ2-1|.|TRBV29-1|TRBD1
TGCAGCGCATTCCGGGACAGGGACTACAATGAGCAGTTCTTC
CSAFRDRDYNEQFF
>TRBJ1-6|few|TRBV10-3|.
TGTGCCATCAGTGGGCGTCCGGGGGGTGTCAATAATTCACCCCTCCACTTT
CAISGRPGGVNNSPLHF
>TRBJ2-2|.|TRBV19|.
TGTGCCAGCAGGGCAGAGGCATCGGCCGGGGAGCTGTTTTTT
CASRAEASAGELFF
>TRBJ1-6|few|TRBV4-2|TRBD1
TGTGCCAGCAGCCAAGGGACAGGAGTTGATTCACCCCTCCACTTT
CASSQGTGVDSPLHF
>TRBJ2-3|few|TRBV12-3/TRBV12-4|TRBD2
TGTGCCAGCAGGGGGACTAGCGGGGCCACAGATACGCAGTATTTT
CASRGTSGATDTQYF
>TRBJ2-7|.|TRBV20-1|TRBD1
TGCAGTGCTAGAATAACCGGGACAGGGGTGTCCGAGCAGTACTTC
CSARITGTGVSEQYF
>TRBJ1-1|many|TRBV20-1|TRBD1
TGCAGTGCACCGGACAGGGAGAACACTGAAGCTTTCTTT
CSAPDRENTEAFF